The clone carrying this TCR beta chain occurred a few times. Its specificity is not known. The data stem from a study of CD8 T cells in ankylosing spondylitis. General study results and limits: A TCR beta motif of about 8 highly homologous variants seemed to mark ankylosing spondylitis blood.

Quantitative 5'-RACE with molecular barcodes produced the TCR beta libraries. A single record per CDR3 protein comes from TCRdb applying MiXCR to the 5' RACE reads. The sample carries approximately 400,000 distinct CDR3 sequences, 17% recorded once. The CDR3 loop spans 14 amino acids. V was cut by 2 bases and J by 5 bases, with 12 bases left in between. The germline V gene has CDR1 MNHEY and CDR2 SVGAGI. V and J are TRBV6-5 and TRBJ1-2; D is possibly TRBD1 (5 bases). Sequenced input: blood, either unsorted or a sorted T cell fraction (not recorded which). The origin of this receptor is a male donor with ankylosing spondylitis. CDR3 nucleotide sequence: TGTGCCAGCAGTTACAAGCAGGGCCCGTATGGCTACACCTTC. Translating it yields CASSYKQGPYGYTF.